This TCR beta chain was sequenced for a study of cytomegalovirus exposure and HLA in healthy donors. CDR1 and CDR2 (germline): SGHNT, YENEEA. J was trimmed by 7 bases and V by 3 bases; bases with no gene match: 3. CDR3 size: 13 residues. Repertoires were generated with immunoSEQ multiplex PCR, while TCRdb's copy carries only in-frame clones and drops some. The sample has 250,000 or so clones; around nine tenths are singletons. This sequence originates from a man aged 18 to 30 in good health and CMV-seronegative. Sample: PBMCs. V and J are TRBV11-3 and TRBJ2-1, with TRBD2 matching over 7 bases. The CDR3 DNA is TGTGCCAGCAGCTTGACGGGGGGAAATGAGCAGTTCTTC. It codes for CASSLTGGNEQFF.